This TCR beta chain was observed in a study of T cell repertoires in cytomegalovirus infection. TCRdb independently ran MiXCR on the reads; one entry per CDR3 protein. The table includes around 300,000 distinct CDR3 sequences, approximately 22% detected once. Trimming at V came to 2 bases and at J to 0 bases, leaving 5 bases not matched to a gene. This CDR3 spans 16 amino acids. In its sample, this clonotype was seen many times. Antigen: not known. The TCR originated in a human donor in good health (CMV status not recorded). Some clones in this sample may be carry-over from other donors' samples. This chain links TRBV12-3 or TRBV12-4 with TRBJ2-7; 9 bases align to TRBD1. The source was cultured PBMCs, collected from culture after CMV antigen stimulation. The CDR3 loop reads CASSLWTGVFSYEQYF. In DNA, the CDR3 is TGTGCCAGCAGTTTATGGACAGGGGTCTTCTCCTACGAGCAGTACTTC.